A selection of T cell receptor beta chains follows, all from one sample in a study of blood T cell repertoires in COVID-19. Profiled with immunoSEQ multiplex PCR; TCRdb holds only in-frame clones, not every one. The sample contains about 210,000 clones, about 80% of which appear only once. Source material: peripheral blood. These receptor sequences come from a woman in her sixties with COVID-19, enrolled during active disease. Both conserved end residues are part of each CDR3. The D gene is left open where the match is weak. Clone size is shown for a subset of rows, as once, few, many or a class of expanded clone.

v_gene: TRBV2; j_gene: TRBJ2-2; abundance: NA; d_gene: TRBD2; CDR3aa: CASSPERTSGNTGGLFF; CDR3nt: TGTGCCAGCAGCCCCGAACGGACTAGCGGAAACACCGGGGGGCTGTTTTTT
v_gene: TRBV5-5; j_gene: TRBJ1-1; abundance: NA; d_gene: NA; CDR3aa: CASSLGRENTEAFF; CDR3nt: TGTGCCAGCAGCTTGGGACGGGAAAACACTGAAGCTTTCTTT
v_gene: TRBV5-4; j_gene: TRBJ2-2; abundance: few; d_gene: TRBD2; CDR3aa: CASSPKRELITGELFF; CDR3nt: TGTGCCAGCAGCCCTAAGCGGGAGTTGATCACCGGGGAGCTGTTTTTT
v_gene: TRBV5-4; j_gene: TRBJ1-4; abundance: NA; d_gene: NA; CDR3aa: CASTSGENEKLFF; CDR3nt: TGTGCCAGCACCTCAGGGGAAAATGAAAAACTGTTTTTT
v_gene: TRBV19; j_gene: TRBJ2-1; abundance: NA; d_gene: TRBD2; CDR3aa: CASSRVAGYNEQFF; CDR3nt: TGTGCCAGTAGTAGGGTAGCGGGGTACAATGAGCAGTTCTTC
v_gene: TRBV27; j_gene: TRBJ1-6; abundance: NA; d_gene: NA; CDR3aa: CASSLPPGRNSPLHF; CDR3nt: TGTGCCAGCAGTTTACCGCCCGGGAGAAATTCACCCCTCCACTTT
v_gene: TRBV29-1; j_gene: TRBJ2-2; abundance: NA; d_gene: TRBD1; CDR3aa: CSVDSGGGGELFF; CDR3nt: TGCAGCGTTGATTCAGGGGGCGGCGGGGAGCTGTTTTTT
v_gene: TRBV19; j_gene: TRBJ1-3; abundance: NA; d_gene: NA; CDR3aa: CASSTPAQDFVWNTIYF; CDR3nt: TGTGCCAGTAGTACCCCTGCCCAGGACTTCGTTTGGAACACCATATATTTT
v_gene: TRBV18; j_gene: TRBJ1-5; abundance: NA; d_gene: TRBD1; CDR3aa: CASSTRQGSVQPQHF; CDR3nt: TGTGCCAGCTCAACGAGACAGGGCTCTGTTCAGCCCCAGCATTTT
v_gene: TRBV10-3; j_gene: TRBJ1-3; abundance: NA; d_gene: NA; CDR3aa: CAISDRSTGPGNTIYF; CDR3nt: TGTGCCATCAGTGATAGGAGTACAGGGCCTGGAAACACCATATATTTT
v_gene: TRBV29-1; j_gene: TRBJ2-2; abundance: NA; d_gene: NA; CDR3aa: CSAGTLPGELFF; CDR3nt: TGCAGCGCCGGGACTCTCCCCGGGGAGCTGTTTTTT
v_gene: TRBV30; j_gene: TRBJ2-5; abundance: NA; d_gene: TRBD1; CDR3aa: CAWITGQGSETQYF; CDR3nt: TGTGCCTGGATAACTGGACAGGGGTCGGAGACCCAGTACTTC
v_gene: TRBV19; j_gene: TRBJ1-1; abundance: NA; d_gene: NA; CDR3aa: CASSIVGGAAEAFF; CDR3nt: TGTGCCAGTAGTATAGTGGGGGGGGCTGCTGAAGCTTTCTTT
v_gene: TRBV3-1/TRBV3-2; j_gene: TRBJ1-2; abundance: NA; d_gene: NA; CDR3aa: CASSHGGNREGGYTF; CDR3nt: TGTGCCAGCAGCCATGGTGGCAACAGGGAAGGCGGCTACACCTTC
v_gene: TRBV7-2; j_gene: TRBJ2-3; abundance: NA; d_gene: NA; CDR3aa: CASSLAVTITDTQYF; CDR3nt: TGTGCCAGCAGCTTAGCGGTGACTATCACAGATACGCAGTATTTT
v_gene: TRBV2; j_gene: TRBJ1-4; abundance: NA; d_gene: NA; CDR3aa: CASSRDSNEKLFF; CDR3nt: TGTGCCAGCAGCCGGGACTCGAATGAAAAACTGTTTTTT
v_gene: TRBV12-5; j_gene: TRBJ2-5; abundance: once; d_gene: TRBD1; CDR3aa: CASGPTGQETQYF; CDR3nt: TGTGCTAGTGGTCCGACAGGGCAAGAGACCCAGTACTTC
v_gene: TRBV6-2/TRBV6-3; j_gene: TRBJ1-2; abundance: NA; d_gene: NA; CDR3aa: CASSYGQGNGYTF; CDR3nt: TGTGCCAGCAGTTACGGCCAGGGGAATGGCTACACCTTC
v_gene: TRBV5-1; j_gene: TRBJ2-7; abundance: NA; d_gene: TRBD2; CDR3aa: CASAWTSGTSYEQYF; CDR3nt: TGCGCCAGCGCTTGGACTAGCGGGACCTCCTACGAGCAGTACTTC
v_gene: TRBV6-6; j_gene: TRBJ2-7; abundance: NA; d_gene: TRBD1; CDR3aa: CASTPGQGSREQYF; CDR3nt: TGTGCCAGCACCCCCGGACAGGGTAGTAGAGAGCAGTACTTC
v_gene: TRBV19; j_gene: TRBJ1-2; abundance: NA; d_gene: NA; CDR3aa: CASSISGTAGYGYTF; CDR3nt: TGTGCCAGTAGTATTTCCGGGACTGCCGGGTATGGCTACACCTTC
v_gene: TRBV5-1; j_gene: TRBJ2-3; abundance: NA; d_gene: NA; CDR3aa: CASRFTRASTDTQYF; CDR3nt: TGCGCCAGCAGGTTCACCAGGGCATCCACAGATACGCAGTATTTT
v_gene: TRBV7-9; j_gene: TRBJ2-7; abundance: NA; d_gene: NA; CDR3aa: CASSSRTASYEQYF; CDR3nt: TGTGCCAGCAGCTCCCGGACTGCTTCCTACGAGCAGTACTTC
v_gene: TRBV6-2/TRBV6-3; j_gene: TRBJ2-5; abundance: NA; d_gene: NA; CDR3aa: CASSYGFGVQETQYF; CDR3nt: TGTGCCAGCAGTTACGGATTCGGGGTTCAAGAGACCCAGTACTTC
v_gene: TRBV7-6; j_gene: TRBJ2-5; abundance: NA; d_gene: TRBD2; CDR3aa: CASSSGTSGGKETQYF; CDR3nt: TGTGCCAGCAGCTCCGGGACTAGCGGGGGGAAAGAGACCCAGTACTTC
v_gene: TRBV5-6; j_gene: TRBJ1-1; abundance: NA; d_gene: TRBD1; CDR3aa: CASSRGQANTEAFF; CDR3nt: TGTGCCAGCAGTAGGGGACAGGCGAACACTGAAGCTTTCTTT
v_gene: TRBV12-3/TRBV12-4; j_gene: TRBJ1-2; abundance: NA; d_gene: NA; CDR3aa: CASSLALVLGYTF; CDR3nt: TGTGCCAGCAGTTTAGCGCTAGTTCTGGGCTACACCTTC
v_gene: TRBV4-3; j_gene: TRBJ2-1; abundance: NA; d_gene: TRBD2; CDR3aa: CASSQGLAGDQQFF; CDR3nt: TGCGCCAGCAGCCAAGGACTAGCGGGAGATCAGCAGTTCTTC
v_gene: TRBV5-1; j_gene: TRBJ2-5; abundance: NA; d_gene: NA; CDR3aa: CASTSMGAETQYF; CDR3nt: TGCGCCAGCACGTCCATGGGGGCGGAGACCCAGTACTTC
v_gene: TRBV29-1; j_gene: TRBJ2-7; abundance: NA; d_gene: TRBD1; CDR3aa: CSVLGQGLYEQYF; CDR3nt: TGCAGCGTTTTGGGACAGGGACTCTACGAGCAGTACTTC
v_gene: TRBV27; j_gene: TRBJ2-7; abundance: NA; d_gene: NA; CDR3aa: CASSRLQGREQYF; CDR3nt: TGTGCCAGCAGCCGATTACAGGGTCGCGAGCAGTACTTC
v_gene: TRBV7-9; j_gene: TRBJ1-6; abundance: NA; d_gene: TRBD1; CDR3aa: CASSATGEAPLHF; CDR3nt: TGTGCCAGCAGCGCAACAGGGGAAGCACCCCTCCACTTT
v_gene: TRBV15; j_gene: TRBJ2-3; abundance: once; d_gene: NA; CDR3aa: CATSRDLWGGATDTQYF; CDR3nt: TGTGCCACCAGCAGAGATCTATGGGGGGGGGCCACAGATACGCAGTATTTT
v_gene: TRBV7-8; j_gene: TRBJ2-1; abundance: NA; d_gene: TRBD2; CDR3aa: CASSTLTSGGYNEQFF; CDR3nt: TGTGCCAGCAGCACGCTGACTAGCGGGGGTTACAATGAGCAGTTCTTC
v_gene: TRBV6-5; j_gene: TRBJ1-1; abundance: NA; d_gene: TRBD1; CDR3aa: CASSYSTGDTEAFF; CDR3nt: TGTGCCAGCAGTTACTCGACAGGGGATACTGAAGCTTTCTTT
v_gene: TRBV11-2; j_gene: TRBJ1-1; abundance: NA; d_gene: NA; CDR3aa: CASSLAGAVTEAFF; CDR3nt: TGTGCCAGCAGCTTAGCAGGGGCGGTCACTGAAGCTTTCTTT
v_gene: TRBV30; j_gene: TRBJ2-6; abundance: NA; d_gene: NA; CDR3aa: CAWIPGAGANVLTF; CDR3nt: TGTGCCTGGATACCGGGGGCTGGGGCCAACGTCCTGACTTTC
v_gene: TRBV30; j_gene: TRBJ2-5; abundance: NA; d_gene: NA; CDR3aa: CAQGAGGLETQYF; CDR3nt: TGTGCCCAGGGGGCGGGAGGGCTGGAGACCCAGTACTTC